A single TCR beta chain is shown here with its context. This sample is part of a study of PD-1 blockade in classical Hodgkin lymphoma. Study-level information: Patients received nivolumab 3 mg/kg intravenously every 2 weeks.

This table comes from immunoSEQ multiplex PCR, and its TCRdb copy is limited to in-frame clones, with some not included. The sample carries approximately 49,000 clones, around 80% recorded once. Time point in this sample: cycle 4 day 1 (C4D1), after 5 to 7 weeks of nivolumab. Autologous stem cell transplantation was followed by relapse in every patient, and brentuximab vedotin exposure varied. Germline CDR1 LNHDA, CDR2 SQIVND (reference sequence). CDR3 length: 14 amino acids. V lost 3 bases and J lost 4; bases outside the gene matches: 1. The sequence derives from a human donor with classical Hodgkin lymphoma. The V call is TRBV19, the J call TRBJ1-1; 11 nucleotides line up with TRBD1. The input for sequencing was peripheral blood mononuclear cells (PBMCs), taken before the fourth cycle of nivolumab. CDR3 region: CASSIGTGGTEAFF. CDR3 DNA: TGTGCCAGTAGTATCGGGACAGGGGGCACTGAAGCTTTCTTT.